This T cell receptor (beta chain) was sequenced in a study of T-cell memory formation after mild COVID-19. Overall study context: Clusters of TCRs were largely donor specific.

The 5'RACE method, run with constant-segment primers, produced TCR alpha and TCR beta cDNA libraries (carrying sample barcodes and UMIs). TCRdb fed the 5' RACE reads into MiXCR, producing one record per CDR3 protein. The data show 300,000 to 350,000 distinct CDR3 sequences, about an eighth seen once. Study-wide points: CM and EM subsets held most contracting CD4+ clones; EMRA held CD8+ ones. Cross-reactive memory seemingly joined, as some responding clones were found in pre-infection memory.

This clonotype was seen a few times. Antigen: not known. The source material was PBMCs or a T cell subset sorted from them (not recorded which). This clonotype originated in a man between 18 and 29 years old who had mild COVID-19 (a few samples of this study predate the infection). Cell type and time point are not known.

The CDR3 region is CSPGQETQYF. The DNA for the CDR3 is TGCAGCCCGGGCCAAGAGACCCAGTACTTC. This sequence joins TRBV20-1 and TRBJ2-5; D gene uncertain. CDR1 is DFQATT, CDR2 SNEGSKA, per germline (reference sequence). This CDR3 region has 10 residues.